These 12 T cell receptor beta chains share one sample of origin, sequenced in a study of T cells in Graves' hyperthyroidism and ophthalmopathy. TCR beta CDR3 region amplification was performed from RNA transcripts. Using the HTBI primer set, a first-round RT-PCR was run on the TCR CDR3. TCRdb reanalysed the multiplex PCR reads using MiXCR and keeps one entry per CDR3 protein. The data show under 350,000 distinct CDR3 sequences, with approximately 17% seen just once and around 57% held by the top ten. Sequenced input: blood. These receptor sequences come from a woman aged 60-75 years with Graves' ophthalmopathy.

This clonotype was counted ten times or more. The chain is built from TRBV24-1 and TRBJ2-2; the match to TRBD2 covers 7 bases. V lost 8 bases, J lost 6 bases, and 5 bases stayed unmatched. The CDR3 length is 13 residues. Germline-derived CDR1 and CDR2 are KGHDR and SFDVKD. The chain's CDR3 is CATKGRAAGELFF. The CDR3 DNA sequence: TGTGCCACCAAGGGGAGGGCCGCCGGGGAGCTGTTTTTT.

The chain uses TRBV29-1 and TRBJ1-1, with TRBD1 as a possible D gene (6 bases). V lost 3 bases and J 0 bases, leaving 11 bases between the germline ends. CDR3 length: 14 amino acids. Looked up from germline, CDR1 is SQVTM and CDR2 is ANQGSEA. CDR3 residues: CSVDKGVLNTEAFF. CDR3 nucleotide sequence: TGCAGCGTTGATAAGGGGGTTCTGAACACTGAAGCTTTCTTT.

The J gene is TRBJ2-7, the V gene TRBV6-5; possibly TRBD1 for D (6 bases). V lost 3 bases and J lost 0, with 15 bases in between. Germline CDR1 and CDR2: MNHEY and SVGAGI. The CDR3 is 16 residues long. CDR3 bases: TGTGCCAGCAGTTATGCCGGGACATGGAGCTCCTACGAGCAGTACTTC. Translating it yields CASSYAGTWSSYEQYF.

This clonotype has at least ten counts. The rearrangement uses TRBV2 and TRBJ2-1; the D is unclear. The CDR3 has 10 residues. CDR1 is SNHLY, CDR2 FYNNEI, per germline. The V gene lost 4 bases and the J gene lost 9 bases, with 4 bases spanning the gap. The CDR3 sequence: CASSVGEQFF. The CDR3 DNA sequence: TGTGCCAGCAGTGTGGGTGAGCAGTTCTTC.

This clonotype was counted between two and nine times. The V and J genes are TRBV30 and TRBJ1-6, with D tentatively TRBD1 (6 bases). Germline V gives CDR1 GTSNPN, CDR2 SVGIG (reference sequence). Trimming cost V 8 bases and J 4 bases, with 12 bases left between them. There are 13 residues in the CDR3. DNA for the CDR3: TGTGCCGGACGACAGGAATATAATTCACCCCTCCACTTT. The encoded protein is CAGRQEYNSPLHF.

The chain carries TRBV10-3 and TRBJ2-1; D may match TRBD1 or TRBD2 (6 bases each). The CDR3 contains 14 residues. Germline-derived CDR1 and CDR2 are ENHRY and SYGVKD. The V end was cut by 3 bases, the J end by 4 bases, with 10 bases between. CDR3 loop: CAISEGGIYNEQFF. In nucleotides, the CDR3 is TGTGCCATCAGTGAAGGGGGGATTTACAATGAGCAGTTCTTC.

This clonotype was detected many times. One end of the junction varies from germline; a read error may be responsible. V and J are TRBV18 and TRBJ2-5; 9 bases agree with TRBD1. CDR1 KGHSH and CDR2 LQKENI come from the germline V gene. The CDR3 is 16 residues long. CDR3 DNA sequence: TGTGCCAGCTCGCCACTTGGGACAGGGTCCGAAGAGACCCAGTACTTC. Protein: CASSPLGTGSEETQYF.

This clonotype was observed a handful of times. This chain connects TRBV28 to TRBJ2-4; D gene ambiguous. The CDR3 extends over 16 amino acids. Trimming stripped 3 bases from V and 0 bases from J, with 12 bases between. The germline CDR1 and CDR2 sequences are MDHEN and SYDVKM. The CDR3 sequence is CASSFPEDLAKNIQYF. CDR3 in DNA: TGTGCCAGCAGTTTCCCAGAGGATCTAGCCAAAAACATTCAGTACTTC.

This clonotype was seen repeatedly, ten times or more. This chain uses TRBV7-2 with TRBJ2-3; 10 bases agree with TRBD2. Germline loops: CDR1 SGHTA, CDR2 FQGNSA. The CDR3 contains 16 residues. The ends lost 5 bases at V and 6 bases at J; junction bases unmatched: 11. The CDR3 sequence is CASSLSSGRTQDTQYF. The DNA for the CDR3 is TGTGCCAGCAGCCTTTCTAGCGGGAGAACACAGGATACGCAGTATTTT.

This sequence joins TRBV19 and TRBJ1-2; D uncertain. Trimming took off 5 bases at V and 2 bases at J, with 12 bases between the two ends. CDR3 size: 14 residues. The germline CDR1 and CDR2 sequences are LNHDA and SQIVND (reference sequence). The CDR3 DNA is TGTGCCAGTAGTCGTGGCCACCAAAACTATGGCTACACCTTC. Amino acid sequence: CASSRGHQNYGYTF.

The genes are TRBV4-1 and TRBJ2-1, with 9 bases lining up with TRBD1. V shed 8 bases and J 3 bases; nucleotides not matched to a gene: 8. There are 15 residues in the CDR3. In germline, CDR1 is MGHRA, CDR2 YSYEKL. CDR3 DNA: TGCGCCAGCCGACCCCGGGACAGGGACTACAATGAGCAGTTCTTC. Protein: CASRPRDRDYNEQFF.

On this clonotype: One end of the junction fails to match germline, which may point to a read error. The chain has TRBV27 and TRBJ2-7; D gene ambiguous. Germline lookup yields CDR1 MNHEY and CDR2 SMNVEV (reference sequence). The CDR3 contains 13 residues. The chain's CDR3 is CAGSLIPSYEQYF. The CDR3 DNA is TGTGCCGGCAGTTTAATTCCCTCCTACGAGCAGTACTTC.